This TCR beta chain was recovered during a study of vaccination effects on CD4 cells after COVID-19. The CDR3 length is 13 residues. Germline V CDR1 and CDR2: SNHLY, FYNNEI. The V gene lost 7 bases and the J gene lost 8 bases, with 12 bases spanning the gap. Whole-study results and caveats: Clonal contraction was marked in infection- and vaccine-induced clones late after vaccination. The authors studied few convalescent patients and collected no early post-infection timepoints.

Viral peptide pool expansion of antigen-specific CD4+ T cells preceded sequencing in the ViraFEST assay. Having been cultured for under twelve days, the cells underwent CD4+ T cell isolation. Neither prior SARS-CoV-2 infection nor positive nucleocapsid antibodies were present in the vaccine recipients. Cells had half their medium changed to IL-2 medium on days 3 and 7. For this clone: Its specificity is not known.

Clones were read by immunoSEQ multiplex PCR, and TCRdb kept only the in-frame ones, dropping some. The data hold about 43,000 clones, with about 80% observed a single time. This TCR was recovered from a human donor who received a COVID-19 vaccine. The specimen was CD4+ T cells from PBMCs cultured with SARS-CoV-2 spike peptides, collected before COVID-19 vaccination. The chain uses TRBV2 and TRBJ1-6, with unresolved D. The CDR3 DNA follows: TGTGCCAGCATAGTGCAGATTGATTCACCCCTCCACTTT. Its translation is CASIVQIDSPLHF.